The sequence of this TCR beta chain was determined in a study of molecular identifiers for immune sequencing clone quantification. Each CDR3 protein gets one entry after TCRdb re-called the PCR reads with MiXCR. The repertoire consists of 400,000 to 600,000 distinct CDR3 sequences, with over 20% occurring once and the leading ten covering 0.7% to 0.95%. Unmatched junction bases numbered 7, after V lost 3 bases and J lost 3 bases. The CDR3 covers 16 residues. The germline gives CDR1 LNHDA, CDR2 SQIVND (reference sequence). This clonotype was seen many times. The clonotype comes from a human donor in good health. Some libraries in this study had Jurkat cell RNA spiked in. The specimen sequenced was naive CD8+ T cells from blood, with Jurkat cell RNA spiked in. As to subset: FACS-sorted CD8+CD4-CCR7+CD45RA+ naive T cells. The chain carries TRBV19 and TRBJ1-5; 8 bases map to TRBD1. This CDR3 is CASSIGNRGANQPQHF. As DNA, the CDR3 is TGTGCCAGTAGTATCGGTAACAGGGGGGCCAATCAGCCCCAGCATTTT.